What follows are 4 T cell receptor beta chains derived from one specimen sequenced in a study of metastatic and nonmetastatic thyroid tumors (dated by TCRdb to about 2020). No treatment had been received by any patient before thyroid surgery. The library came from PCR. Reads for this sample came from an Illumina HiSeq 4000. TCRdb took the public reads, trimmed them with fastp at Q25, ran MiXCR for clone calling and kept in-frame beta chains. Here the sample has more than 9,500 clones; 10% to 11% occur a single time. The ten largest clones capture around 7% of the sample. Sequenced: tumor tissue. These receptors all stem from a female donor with papillary thyroid cancer or a benign thyroid nodule (not recorded which). Some clones in this sample may be carry-over from other donors' samples.

By frequency in the sample, this clone is medium-sized (0.01 to 0.1%). The chain couples TRBV6-1 to TRBJ1-4; TRBD1 aligns across 10 bases. V lost 6 bases and J lost 8; bases outside the gene matches: 6. The CDR3 is 14 amino acids. The germline V gene has CDR1 MNHNS and CDR2 SASEGT. CDR3 bases: TGTGCCAGCAGGAGGGACAGGGGCAGGGAAAAACTGTTTTTT. Translation: CASRRDRGREKLFF.

This clone has at least ten counts. This chain joins TRBV6-4 and TRBJ2-3; D tentatively fits TRBD1 or TRBD2 (6 bases each). This CDR3 contains 15 residues. Germline V CDR1 and CDR2: MRHNA, SNTAGT. Trimming removed 2 bases from V and 2 bases from J, with 11 bases in between. The CDR3 nucleotides read TGTGCCAGCAGTGACGATGGGGGGCACACAGATACGCAGTATTTT. Translating it yields CASSDDGGHTDTQYF.

The chain links TRBV5-6 to TRBJ2-1; 10 bases align to TRBD2. The CDR3 spans 15 residues. The germline CDR1 and CDR2 sequences are SGHDT and YYEEEE. V was pared by 1 base and J by 9 bases, with 7 bases of the junction left unmatched. The CDR3 loop reads CASSLSLAGVFEQFF. In DNA form, the CDR3 reads TGTGCCAGCAGCTTGTCGCTAGCGGGAGTTTTTGAGCAGTTCTTC.

This clone came up many times. At one end the junction does not follow the germline gene, possibly because of a read error. The J gene is TRBJ1-2, the V gene TRBV29-1, with D uncertain. This CDR3 comprises 15 residues. CDR1 SQVTM and CDR2 ANQGSEA come from the germline V gene. The CDR3 DNA reads as TGCAGCGTGGAAGACCTCCGATCAGGAAATTATGGCTACACCTTC. This codes for CSVEDLRSGNYGYTF. The variable domain in full, completed from reference TRBV29-1 and TRBJ1-2, reads SAVISQKPSRDICQRGTSLTIQCQVDSQVTMMFWYRQQPGQSLTLIATANQGSEATYESGFVIDKFPISRPNLTFSTLTVSNMSPEDSSIYLCSVEDLRSGNYGYTFGSGTRLTVV.